This T cell receptor (beta chain) was recovered during a study of early T cells in non-severe SARS-CoV-2 infection. About the research overall: The input, bulk RNA from unsorted whole blood, was sequenced, and chains were unpaired.

Unique molecular identifiers were affixed to single, distinct cDNA molecules. TCRdb called the 5' RACE reads again in MiXCR, with one record for every CDR3 protein. The data contain roughly 34,000 distinct CDR3 sequences, 6% to 8.5% of them singletons. The sample holds many counts of this clonotype. The CDR3 is 12 amino acids. In germline, CDR1 is MNHNS, CDR2 SASEGT. V was pared by 2 bases and J by 8 bases, with 0 bases of the junction left unmatched. The chain has TRBV6-1 and TRBJ2-4; 7 bases fit TRBD1. Sequenced material: whole blood, taken at baseline. This receptor was obtained from an adult who was a healthcare worker with PCR-confirmed SARS-CoV-2 infection or an uninfected control (not recorded which). The CDR3 loop is CASSETGDIQYF. Written as DNA, the CDR3 is TGTGCCAGCAGTGAAACAGGGGACATTCAGTACTTC.